This T cell receptor beta chain comes out of a study of blood T cell repertoires in COVID-19. Across the study: Samples representing acute and convalescent COVID-19 were sourced from the United States, Italy and Spain. Sources were T cells, B-cell-depleted T cells, or PBMCs; the material itself was cDNA or gDNA.

Original data processing: For nucleated cells, counts were estimated from reference gene primer amplification. The assay was immunoSEQ multiplex PCR, and TCRdb's table has in-frame clones only and misses some. V, J and clone size were drawn from that table, and D and trimming were deduced from the DNA. In the table there are approximately 100,000 clones, roughly nine tenths of which are singletons. V lost 2 bases to trimming and J lost 2 bases, with 15 bases between them. The CDR3 is 17 amino acids. CDR1 is KGHDR, CDR2 SFDVKD, per germline. The TCR originated in a man aged 50-59 years with acute or convalescent COVID-19. The sequencing sample was made of peripheral blood. The chain recombines TRBV24-1 with TRBJ2-1; a weak D match, TRBD1 (5 bases). The CDR3 protein is CATSDSPETAPYNEQFF. The CDR3 coding sequence is TGTGCCACCAGTGATTCCCCGGAGACAGCACCCTACAATGAGCAGTTCTTC.